The 14 T cell receptor beta chains below come from one sample, sequenced in a study of shared clonotypes between healthy human individuals. Clones were read by immunoSEQ multiplex PCR, and TCRdb kept only the in-frame ones, dropping some. This table holds some 1.5 million clones, roughly 97% found once. Sequenced sample: naive CD4+ T cells sorted from blood. As for subset: CD45RA+ positively selected. The receptor set was obtained from a man between 25 and 39 years old in good health.

V gene TRBV6-1 combines with J gene TRBJ2-3; D is unresolved. Germline values: CDR1 MNHNS, CDR2 SASEGT. The CDR3 is 13 residues long. V shed 7 bases and J shed 2 bases, with 10 bases lying between them. Here the CDR3 reads CASIFRATDTQYF. CDR3 coding DNA: TGTGCCAGCATATTTAGGGCCACAGATACGCAGTATTTT.

The chain recombines TRBV7-8 with TRBJ2-7; 8 bases agree with TRBD2. The CDR3 sequence is 14 residues long. Per germline, CDR1 SGHVS and CDR2 FQNEAQ. Trimming cost V 2 bases and J 7 bases; bases outside gene matches: 7. The CDR3 DNA sequence: TGTGCCAGCAGCTTACATCGGGAGGGCGGGGAGCAGTACTTC. It is translated as CASSLHREGGEQYF. Variable domain in full (rest from reference TRBV7-8 and TRBJ2-7): GAGVSQSPRYKVAKRGQDVALRCDPISGHVSLFWYQQALGQGPEFLTYFQNEAQLDKSGLPSDRFFAERPEGSVSTLKIQRTQQEDSAVYLCASSLHREGGEQYFGPGTRLTVT.

The chain employs TRBV9 and TRBJ1-1; 7 nucleotides align to TRBD1. After removal of 6 bases from V and 1 base from J, the junction contained 3 bases not matched to a gene. Germline V gene data show CDR1 as SGDLS and CDR2 as YYNGEE. This CDR3 comprises 13 residues. The CDR3 region is CASTGTENTEAFF. The CDR3 DNA is TGTGCCAGCACGGGGACAGAGAACACTGAAGCTTTCTTT.

The gene calls are TRBV2 and TRBJ1-4; 7 nucleotides match TRBD1. The CDR3 has 14 residues. The V gene's germline CDR1 is SNHLY and CDR2 FYNNEI. With V trimmed by 8 bases and J by 5 bases, 8 bases remained unmatched. The CDR3 is CASCGTVANEKLFF. The CDR3 region has the DNA TGTGCCAGCTGCGGGACAGTGGCAAATGAAAAACTGTTTTTT.

This chain connects TRBV30 to TRBJ1-1, with D unclear. The germline gives CDR1 GTSNPN, CDR2 SVGIG (reference sequence). The V gene lost 0 bases and the J gene lost 1 base, with 9 bases spanning the gap. The CDR3 has 14 amino acids. The CDR3 protein is CAWSVKLGNTEAFF. As DNA, the CDR3 is TGTGCCTGGAGTGTTAAATTGGGGAACACTGAAGCTTTCTTT.

Worth noting for this clone: One end of the junction is discordant with germline, which a read error may explain. J is TRBJ2-1 and V is TRBV7-7; D perhaps matches TRBD2 (5 bases). The CDR3 totals 16 residues. CDR1 is SSHAT, CDR2 FNYEAQ, per germline (reference sequence). The CDR3 nucleotides are TGTGCTAGCAGCTTAGTACCGGGAATAGGGTACAATGAGCAGTTCTTC. Translating it yields CASSLVPGIGYNEQFF.

V usage is TRBV28 and J usage is TRBJ1-4, with 9 positions matching TRBD1. This CDR3 is built from 16 residues. Looked up from germline, CDR1 is MDHEN and CDR2 is SYDVKM. V lost 5 bases and J lost 10; bases outside the gene matches: 14. CDR3: CASSKLKTLTGGKLFF. In nucleotides, the CDR3 is TGTGCCAGCAGTAAATTGAAGACCCTGACAGGGGGAAAACTGTTTTTT.

V and J are TRBV10-3 and TRBJ2-3; 9 bases line up with TRBD2. The CDR3 spans 15 residues. Germline V gene lookup returns CDR1 ENHRY and CDR2 SYGVKD. V lost 3 bases and J lost 5; bases outside the gene matches: 6. The CDR3 is CAISETSGLRDTQYF. For the CDR3, the DNA is TGTGCCATCAGTGAAACTAGCGGGTTGAGAGATACGCAGTATTTT.

The chain has TRBV5-1 and TRBJ1-2; D is uncertain. There are 14 residues in the CDR3. CDR1 is SGHRS and CDR2 is YFSETQ in the germline V gene. The germline V and J ends were trimmed by 0 bases and 0 bases, with 6 bases remaining between them. As DNA, the CDR3 is TGCGCCAGCAGCTTGGGGGGTGCTAACTATGGCTACACCTTC. Translating gives CASSLGGANYGYTF.

This clone was seen only once. The genes are TRBV5-1 and TRBJ1-4; TRBD1 is a possible D gene (6 bases). The CDR3 runs 13 residues. Trimming removed 4 bases at V and 4 bases at J, with 8 bases between. Germline values: CDR1 SGHRS, CDR2 YFSETQ. The CDR3: CASSRGVNEKLFF. The DNA for the CDR3 is TGCGCCAGCAGCAGGGGGGTTAATGAAAAACTGTTTTTT.

The chain has TRBV9 and TRBJ2-5; D is undetermined. CDR3 size: 12 residues. Trimming cost V 3 bases and J 4 bases, with 7 bases left between them. CDR1 is SGDLS and CDR2 is YYNGEE in the germline V gene. CDR3 loop: CASSESGETQYF. CDR3 bases: TGTGCCAGCAGCGAGAGTGGAGAGACCCAGTACTTC.

In its sample, this clone was seen once. This chain links TRBV7-9 with TRBJ2-1; 10 nucleotides align to TRBD1. With V trimmed by 4 bases and J by 2 bases, 8 bases remained unmatched. Germline V gene sequence: CDR1 SEHNR, CDR2 FQNEAQ (reference sequence). The CDR3 consists of 17 residues. The CDR3 is CASSSRGGQGPYNEQFF. The CDR3 bases are TGTGCCAGCAGCTCCCGAGGGGGACAGGGGCCCTACAATGAGCAGTTCTTC.

This clone was observed once. The CDR3 DNA sequence: TGTGCCAGTAGTCTTTCGTTCCGCGGGGAGCTGTTTTTT. It is translated as CASSLSFRGELFF. The chain joins TRBV19 to TRBJ2-2, with D hard to call. V was shortened by 5 bases and J by 7 bases, with 11 bases between the two germline ends. The CDR3 contains 13 residues. Germline V gene sequence: CDR1 LNHDA, CDR2 SQIVND (reference sequence).

The rearrangement uses TRBV19 and TRBJ1-5; 7 nucleotides match TRBD1. The V gene end was trimmed by 5 bases and the J gene end by 2 bases; junction bases not matched to a gene: 6. The CDR3 is 15 residues long. The V gene's germline CDR1 is LNHDA and CDR2 SQIVND (reference sequence). The CDR3 DNA reads TGTGCCAGTAGTGAGGTCGGACAGGGCAATCAGCCCCAGCATTTT. Its translation is CASSEVGQGNQPQHF.